This T cell receptor beta chain was retrieved from a study of T cell responses to AZD1222 COVID-19 vaccine. Assay: immunoSEQ multiplex PCR; the TCRdb copy retains only in-frame clones and omits some. The table shows 90,000 to 120,000 clones, with roughly nine tenths occurring only once. There are 13 residues in the CDR3. The V gene lost 5 bases and the J gene lost 4 bases, with 8 bases spanning the gap. Looked up from germline, CDR1 is SGHTA and CDR2 is FQGTGA. Sequencing was performed on peripheral blood, taken on day 0 of AZD1222 vaccination. J is TRBJ2-2 and V is TRBV7-3; weak D call: TRBD2 (5 bases). The clonotype originates from an adult in good health. In DNA form, the CDR3 reads TGTGCCAGCAGCGAAACTAGCACCGGGGAGCTGTTTTTT. Translation gives CASSETSTGELFF.